The 16 T cell receptor beta chains given below trace back to one sample, sequenced in a study of early T cells in non-severe SARS-CoV-2 infection. TCRdb reprocessed the 5' RACE reads with MiXCR, giving one entry per CDR3 protein. The table includes around 50,000 distinct CDR3 sequences, 12% detected once. The source material was whole blood. These receptors all stem from an adult who was a healthcare worker with PCR-confirmed SARS-CoV-2 infection or an uninfected control (not recorded which).

The rearrangement uses TRBV24-1 and TRBJ1-5; 7 bases agree with TRBD1. Germline CDR1 is KGHDR and CDR2 is SFDVKD. With 5 bases clipped from V and 7 bases from J, the junction kept 7 bases outside the gene matches. The CDR3 loop spans 14 amino acids. The CDR3 reads CATSATGVYQPQHF. The CDR3 nucleotides read TGTGCCACCAGTGCAACAGGGGTGTACCAGCCCCAGCATTTT.

This clonotype was observed many times. This CDR3 reads CASSIQGNHQPQHF. Written as DNA, the CDR3 is TGTGCCAGTAGTATACAAGGGAATCACCAGCCCCAGCATTTT. The chain carries TRBV19 and TRBJ1-5, with D unclear. Trimming removed 2 bases at V and 7 bases at J, with 12 bases between. This CDR3 is built from 14 residues. Germline values: CDR1 LNHDA, CDR2 SQIVND (reference sequence). The full variable domain, rest sourced from reference TRBV19 and TRBJ1-5, is DGGITQSPKYLFRKEGQNVTLSCEQNLNHDAMYWYRQDPGQGLRLIYYSQIVNDFQKGDIAEGYSVSREKKESFPLTVTSAQKNPTAFYLCASSIQGNHQPQHFGDGTRLSIL.

This clonotype was recorded a few times. The chain couples TRBV11-3 to TRBJ1-1, with no clear D. Germline CDR1 and CDR2: SGHNT and YENEEA. The V gene lost 4 bases and the J gene lost 4 bases, with 10 bases spanning the gap. This CDR3 comprises 13 residues. Written as DNA, the CDR3 is TGTGCCAGCAGCTCCCAGATGGGCACTGAAGCTTTCTTT. Amino acid sequence: CASSSQMGTEAFF.

This clonotype has only one observation. This may be a read error: a much more frequent sequence differs by one nucleotide. The chain carries TRBV7-8 and TRBJ2-3; TRBD1 is a possible D gene (6 bases). The CDR3 runs to 15 residues. Trimming pared 5 bases from V and 2 bases from J, leaving 14 bases between. The germline V gene has CDR1 SGHVS and CDR2 FQNEAQ. Here the CDR3 reads CASSAGQGSTDTQYF. The CDR3 bases are TGTGCCAGCAGCGCAGGGCAGGGGTCCACAGATACGCAGTATTTT.

The chain recombines TRBV11-2 with TRBJ1-3; D ambiguous. Deletions cut 3 bases from V and 4 bases from J, with 13 bases between. Germline loops: CDR1 SGHAT, CDR2 FQNNGV. This CDR3 region has 15 residues. CDR3 sequence reads: CASSFEGSAGNTIYF. The CDR3 DNA reads as TGTGCCAGCAGCTTTGAGGGATCGGCCGGAAACACCATATATTTT.

This clonotype showed up many times. V is TRBV19 and J is TRBJ2-7; possibly TRBD1 for D (6 bases). Germline V lookup: CDR1 LNHDA, CDR2 SQIVND (reference sequence). There are 13 residues in the CDR3. V lost 2 bases, J lost 4 bases, and 9 bases lay in between. The CDR3 here is CASSIQGWYEQYF. CDR3 nucleotides: TGTGCCAGTAGTATACAGGGGTGGTACGAGCAGTACTTC.

This clonotype was seen repeatedly, ten times or more. An end of the junction does not agree with germline; a read error may underlie this. The V call is TRBV7-7, the J call TRBJ2-1, with D possibly matching TRBD1 (5 bases). The V gene's germline CDR1 is SSHAT and CDR2 FNYEAQ (reference sequence). This CDR3 contains 15 residues. CDR3 sequence: CASSFLPGPYNEQFF. The CDR3 nucleotides read TGTGCTAGCAGCTTCCTCCCAGGGCCCTACAATGAGCAGTTCTTC.

This clonotype has a count of ten or more. CDR3 loop: CASTNGGSEQYF. Written as DNA, the CDR3 is TGTGCCAGCACCAACGGGGGATCCGAGCAGTACTTC. The chain recombines TRBV6-2 or TRBV6-3 with TRBJ2-7; TRBD2 is a possible D gene (6 bases). This CDR3 comprises 12 residues. Germline values: CDR1 MNHEY, CDR2 SVGEGT. The V end was cut by 7 bases, the J end by 6 bases, with 13 bases between.

Regarding this clonotype: A single base separates this from a much larger clone, so it may be a read error. V and J are TRBV7-9 and TRBJ2-3, with TRBD2 as a possible D gene (5 bases). CDR1 SEHNR and CDR2 FQNEAQ come from the germline V gene (reference sequence). The CDR3 is made up of 12 amino acids. As DNA, the CDR3 is TGTGCCAGCAGCTTATCCCGGGATACGCCGTATTTT. It translates to CASSLSRDTPYF.

V and J are TRBV11-1 and TRBJ2-3, with 10 nucleotides matching TRBD1. This CDR3 contains 15 residues. Germline lookup yields CDR1 SGHAT and CDR2 FQDESV (reference sequence). With 3 bases clipped from V and 3 bases from J, the junction kept 3 bases outside the gene matches. The CDR3, as DNA: TGTGCCAGCAGCTTGGGGACAGGGGAGACAGATACGCAGTATTTT. Its protein product is CASSLGTGETDTQYF.

This clonotype occurred a few times. The V gene is TRBV5-1, the J gene TRBJ2-1; unclear D gene. Germline lookup yields CDR1 SGHRS and CDR2 YFSETQ. This CDR3 comprises 12 residues. V was pared by 7 bases and J by 7 bases, with 12 bases between. CDR3 region: CASSLYANEQFF. In nucleotides, the CDR3 is TGCGCCAGCTCCCTGTACGCTAATGAGCAGTTCTTC.

This clonotype came up many times. V gene TRBV12-3 or TRBV12-4 combines with J gene TRBJ1-4; D is unclear. V was shortened by 5 bases and J by 4 bases, with 14 bases between the two germline ends. This CDR3 is built from 15 residues. The CDR3 sequence: CASSPIDTDNEKLFF. The CDR3 DNA reads as TGTGCCAGCAGTCCGATCGACACGGATAATGAAAAACTGTTTTTT.

This clonotype was recorded many times. The CDR3 bases are TGTGCCAGCAGGTCTGTCACAGGGTTGCCGAATGAAAAACTGTTTTTT. This codes for CASRSVTGLPNEKLFF. The chain couples TRBV28 to TRBJ1-4; tentative D call: TRBD1 (6 bases). V was cut by 6 bases and J by 5 bases, with 19 bases left in between. The CDR3 has 16 amino acids. CDR1 is MDHEN and CDR2 is SYDVKM in the germline V gene. Supplemented by reference TRBV28 and TRBJ1-4, the full variable domain reads DVKVTQSSRYLVKRTGEKVFLECVQDMDHENMFWYRQDPGLGLRLIYFSYDVKMKEKGDIPEGYSVSREKKERFSLILESASTNQTSMYLCASRSVTGLPNEKLFFGSGTQLSVL.

V and J are TRBV6-2 or TRBV6-3 and TRBJ2-1; D not certain. CDR1 is MNHEY, CDR2 SVGEGT, per germline. The CDR3 spans 17 residues. V was cut by 2 bases and J by 3 bases, with 17 bases left in between. In DNA form, the CDR3 reads TGTGCCAGCAGTTACACGCTGACTCGCGGCATCTACAATGAGCAGTTCTTC. Translating it yields CASSYTLTRGIYNEQFF.

This clonotype has ten or more counts. The chain uses TRBV7-6 and TRBJ2-5, with D possibly matching TRBD1 (7 bases). V shed 1 base and J shed 0 bases, with 12 bases lying between them. This CDR3 spans 16 amino acids. In germline, CDR1 is SGHVS, CDR2 FNYEAQ. The CDR3 protein is CASSLDRGGYQETQYF. CDR3 nucleotide sequence: TGTGCCAGCAGCTTAGACAGGGGAGGATACCAAGAGACCCAGTACTTC.

This clonotype was seen only a few times. This sequence joins TRBV30 and TRBJ2-1; 9 nucleotides agree with TRBD1. CDR3 length: 16 residues. Per the germline V gene, CDR1 is GTSNPN and CDR2 is SVGIG (reference sequence). Trimming at V came to 2 bases and at J to 7 bases, leaving 12 bases not matched to a gene. CDR3: CAWSPPPGTGKNEQFF. CDR3 DNA sequence: TGTGCCTGGAGTCCCCCCCCCGGGACAGGGAAAAATGAGCAGTTCTTC.